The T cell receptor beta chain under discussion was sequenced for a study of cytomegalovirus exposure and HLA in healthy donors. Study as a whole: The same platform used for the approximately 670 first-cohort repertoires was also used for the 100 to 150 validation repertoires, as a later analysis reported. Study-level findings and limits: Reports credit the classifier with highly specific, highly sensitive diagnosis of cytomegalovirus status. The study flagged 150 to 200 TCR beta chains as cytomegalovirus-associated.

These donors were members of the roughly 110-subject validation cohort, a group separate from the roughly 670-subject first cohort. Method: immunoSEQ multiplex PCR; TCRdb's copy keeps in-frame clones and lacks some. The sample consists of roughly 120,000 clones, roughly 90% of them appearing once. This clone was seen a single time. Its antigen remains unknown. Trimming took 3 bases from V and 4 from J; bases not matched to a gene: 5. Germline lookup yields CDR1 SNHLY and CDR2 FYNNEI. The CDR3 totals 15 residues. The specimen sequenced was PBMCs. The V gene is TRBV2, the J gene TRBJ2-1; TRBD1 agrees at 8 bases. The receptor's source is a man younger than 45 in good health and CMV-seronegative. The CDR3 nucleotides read TGTGCCAGCAGTGATTTGGGACAGGTGTACAATGAGCAGTTCTTC. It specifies CASSDLGQVYNEQFF.